The clone carrying this T cell receptor (beta chain) was counted many times. The antigen is unknown. Preparation of the TCRbeta library involved a method that used unique molecular identifiers. Each CDR3 protein gets one entry after TCRdb re-called the PCR reads with MiXCR. The sample shows 500,000 to 750,000 distinct CDR3 sequences, approximately 13% of them seen only once. The data were taken from a study of T-cell reconstitution after alpha-beta-depleted transplantation in children. Whole-study results and caveats: Surviving thymic progenitors and recipient T cells were the source of high TCRbeta diversity at day 60 in some patients. T-cell numbers and diversity, one year after transplant, stemmed largely from T cells that were newly produced.

CDR1 is SGHRS and CDR2 is YFSETQ in the germline V gene. The germline V and J ends were trimmed by 0 bases and 5 bases, with 16 bases remaining between them. The CDR3 has 16 residues. The chain uses TRBV5-1 and TRBJ2-3; D remains ambiguous. The sample consisted of PBMCs, mostly from graft donor cells, taken 360 days after TCRalphabeta/CD19-depleted stem cell transplant. The TCR originated in a male patient aged 10 to 17 who had a stem cell transplant for acute myeloid leukemia, so the T cells may come from the graft donor. The CDR3 loop is CASSLVLAATKDTQYF. The CDR3 DNA follows: TGCGCCAGCAGCTTGGTGTTGGCGGCGACGAAAGATACGCAGTATTTT.